These T cell receptor beta chains were read from a single sample in a study of blood T cells in healthy people across ages. TCRdb re-called the 5' RACE reads with MiXCR, one entry per CDR3 protein. Of roughly 2 million distinct CDR3 sequences listed, around 50% are singletons. The source material was blood. The receptors shown here come from a woman between 40 and 50 years old in good health. CDR3s include the opening cysteine and the closing phenylalanine or tryptophan. The order of the fields is clone size, J gene, V gene, D gene, CDR3 protein, CDR3 DNA. D genes are given only for firm matches. Not all rows give a size; the values are once, few, many and, for expanded clones, a class.

NA TRBJ1-2 TRBV5-4 NA CASSSGAEYYGYTF TGTGCCAGCAGCTCCGGGGCGGAGTACTATGGCTACACCTTC
NA TRBJ2-6 TRBV20-1 NA CSASNGVGANVLTF TGCAGTGCTAGTAACGGGGTGGGGGCCAACGTCCTGACTTTC
NA TRBJ2-7 TRBV24-1 TRBD1 CATSSGTGNSYEQYF TGTGCCACCAGTTCCGGGACAGGGAACTCCTACGAGCAGTACTTC
NA TRBJ2-7 TRBV9 TRBD2 CASTPGGVRYEQYF TGTGCCAGCACCCCTGGGGGGGTGCGATACGAGCAGTACTTC
NA TRBJ2-3 TRBV15 NA CATSRADHTDTQYF TGTGCCACCAGCAGGGCGGATCACACAGATACGCAGTATTTT
NA TRBJ2-1 TRBV9 NA CASSAPGTSYNEQFF TGTGCCAGCAGCGCGCCCGGCACTTCCTACAATGAGCAGTTCTTC
NA TRBJ2-2 TRBV20-1 NA CSARGLPLAAGELFF TGCAGTGCTAGAGGCCTACCCCTAGCTGCCGGGGAGCTGTTTTTT
NA TRBJ2-1 TRBV18 NA CASSPRFNEQFF TGTGCCAGCTCACCCCGATTCAATGAGCAGTTCTTC
NA TRBJ2-7 TRBV6-2/TRBV6-3 TRBD1 CASRLAADRGNEQYF TGTGCCAGCCGCTTAGCAGCGGACAGGGGGAACGAGCAGTACTTC
NA TRBJ2-7 TRBV6-5 TRBD1 CASSPLDRVLPYF TGTGCCAGCAGTCCGCTCGACAGGGTTCTGCCGTACTTC
once TRBJ1-2 TRBV6-5 NA CASLGVRHSRNYGYTF TGTGCCAGCTTGGGGGTAAGACACTCGAGGAACTATGGCTACACCTTC
NA TRBJ2-7 TRBV2 NA CASQEEVAQYF TGTGCCAGCCAAGAAGAGGTGGCCCAGTACTTC
many TRBJ2-5 TRBV6-5 TRBD1 CASSYGQGAKETQYF TGTGCCAGCAGTTATGGGCAGGGGGCAAAAGAGACCCAGTACTTC
NA TRBJ1-2 TRBV20-1 NA CSAYRVDGYTF TGCAGTGCCTACAGGGTGGATGGCTACACCTTC
NA TRBJ1-4 TRBV2 TRBD1 CASSETGVVEKLFF TGTGCCAGCAGTGAGACAGGGGTTGTTGAAAAACTGTTTTTT
NA TRBJ1-5 TRBV29-1 TRBD1 CSVVQGEENQPQHF TGCAGCGTTGTACAGGGGGAAGAGAATCAGCCCCAGCATTTT
NA TRBJ2-3 TRBV5-1 TRBD1 CASSSYRGRTDTQYF TGCGCCAGCAGCTCATACAGGGGGCGCACAGATACGCAGTATTTT
NA TRBJ1-1 TRBV4-2 NA CASSSASKVDTEAFF TGTGCCAGCAGCTCGGCATCAAAGGTGGACACTGAAGCTTTCTTT